Presented here are 19 T cell receptor beta chains from one specimen sequenced in a study of CD8+ T cells in alopecia areata. Sequencing templates came from extracted RNA that was reverse transcribed into cDNA. Sequencing was performed with immunoSEQ multiplex PCR; in TCRdb, only in-frame clones are kept and a portion is missing. The sample holds 93,000 or so clones, 86% seen once. Noted treatment: oral pan-JAK inhibitor, 5-10 mg twice daily. The starting material was CD8+ T cells sorted from blood, obtained between weeks 30 and 35, from a patient treated with tofacitinib. These receptors originate from a human donor with alopecia areata.

This chain uses TRBV27 with TRBJ2-3; D not certain. Deletions cut 5 bases from V and 0 bases from J, with 6 bases between. Germline CDR1 MNHEY, CDR2 SMNVEV (reference sequence). The CDR3 extends over 13 amino acids. Written as DNA, the CDR3 is TGTGCCAGCAGTCTCACTAGCACAGATACGCAGTATTTT. This gives the protein CASSLTSTDTQYF.

V gene TRBV2 combines with J gene TRBJ1-5; 9 positions agree with TRBD1. Germline V gives CDR1 SNHLY, CDR2 FYNNEI. This CDR3 has 15 residues. The J segment lost 7 bases and the V segment lost 6 bases, leaving 10 bases of the junction unmatched. This chain's CDR3 is CASRAMMDRGQPQHF. CDR3 coding DNA: TGTGCCAGCAGAGCTATGATGGACAGGGGACAGCCCCAGCATTTT.

V gene TRBV11-2 combines with J gene TRBJ2-4; D is uncertain. The CDR3 has 11 amino acids. Per the germline V gene, CDR1 is SGHAT and CDR2 is FQNNGV. The V end lost 8 bases, the J end lost 9 bases, and 11 bases lay between the germline ends. CDR3 loop: CASGRWGIQYF. DNA of the CDR3: TGTGCCAGCGGTCGCTGGGGCATTCAGTACTTC.

This chain joins TRBV6-5 and TRBJ2-3; D is unclear. Germline CDR1 and CDR2: MNHEY and SVGAGI. V gave up 2 bases and J gave up 5 bases, with 8 bases separating them. The CDR3 totals 13 residues. Here the CDR3 reads CASSYAAVDTQYF. CDR3 bases: TGTGCCAGCAGTTACGCCGCCGTAGATACGCAGTATTTT.

The chain recombines TRBV19 with TRBJ2-3, with 7 bases matching TRBD1. Germline trimming cut 3 bases from V and 6 bases from J; bases unmatched to any gene: 9. The CDR3 is 15 residues long. The germline V gene encodes CDR1 LNHDA and CDR2 SQIVND (reference sequence). Here the CDR3 reads CASSIKGANGDTQYF. The DNA for the CDR3 is TGTGCCAGTAGTATCAAGGGGGCGAATGGTGATACGCAGTATTTT.

This chain links TRBV5-1 with TRBJ1-4; 9 nucleotides agree with TRBD1. The CDR3 is 14 residues long. CDR1 and CDR2 from the germline V gene are SGHRS and YFSETQ. J gave up 5 bases and V 4 bases, and 3 bases lay outside the gene matches. In DNA, the CDR3 is TGCGCCAGCAGCCAAGGGACAGGGAATGAAAAACTGTTTTTT. Translating gives CASSQGTGNEKLFF.

This sequence joins TRBV7-9 and TRBJ1-5; TRBD1 matches 10 bases. V was pared by 2 bases and J by 7 bases, with 8 bases of the junction left unmatched. The germline gives CDR1 SEHNR, CDR2 FQNEAQ (reference sequence). The CDR3 loop spans 16 amino acids. CDR3 protein: CASSLLVDRGIQPQHF. DNA for the CDR3: TGTGCCAGCAGCTTACTCGTGGACAGGGGGATCCAGCCCCAGCATTTT.

This chain joins TRBV23-1 and TRBJ2-4; no clear D gene. TRBV23-1 is assigned to the ORF class and has an uncertain function. Trimming left V 0 bases short and J 1 base short, with 19 bases between. The CDR3 has 19 amino acids. CDR3 nucleotide sequence: TGCGCCAGCAGTCAATCGAGGCAGGTTCTCAACGAGGCCAAAAACATTCAGTACTTC. Protein sequence: CASSQSRQVLNEAKNIQYF.

The chain carries TRBV27 and TRBJ2-5, with D possibly TRBD2 on 6 matching bases. CDR1 and CDR2 from the germline V gene are MNHEY and SMNVEV (reference sequence). This CDR3 contains 16 residues. The germline V and J ends were trimmed by 8 bases and 2 bases, with 21 bases remaining between them. Written as DNA, the CDR3 is TGTGCCAGCTCAAAGGAAACTGTAGCGGTACAAGAGACCCAGTACTTC. Amino acid sequence: CASSKETVAVQETQYF.

This chain joins TRBV7-9 and TRBJ1-1; D gene ambiguous. CDR3 size: 12 residues. The V gene's germline CDR1 is SEHNR and CDR2 FQNEAQ (reference sequence). The V and J ends lost 3 bases and 6 bases respectively, with 8 bases between them. The DNA of the CDR3 is TGTGCCAGCAGCTTGGAAGGGCCTGAAGCTTTCTTT. Its translation: CASSLEGPEAFF.

The rearrangement links TRBV9 to TRBJ1-1; D remains unclear. V lost 4 bases and J lost 1, with 5 bases in between. Per germline, CDR1 SGDLS and CDR2 YYNGEE. The CDR3 has 12 residues. CDR3 residues: CASSSGNTEAFF. CDR3 bases: TGTGCCAGCAGCTCCGGGAACACTGAAGCTTTCTTT.

This clone has a handful of counts. The chain links TRBV2 to TRBJ2-3, with 7 bases that match TRBD2. The V segment lost 4 bases and the J segment 4 bases; nucleotides outside the gene matches: 11. Germline-derived CDR1 and CDR2 are SNHLY and FYNNEI. This CDR3 is 16 amino acids long. CDR3 sequence (DNA): TGTGCCAGCAGTGGAGAAATACTAGCGCGCGCAGATACGCAGTATTTT. This encodes CASSGEILARADTQYF.

J is TRBJ2-7 and V is TRBV19; no reliable D call. Trimming shortened V by 5 bases and J by 0 bases, and 8 bases separated the two germline ends. This CDR3 is built from 13 residues. CDR1 and CDR2 (germline): LNHDA, SQIVND (reference sequence). In DNA, the CDR3 is TGTGCCAGTAGTCTAGGCCTCTCCTACGAGCAGTACTTC. This encodes CASSLGLSYEQYF.

The V call is TRBV11-2, the J call TRBJ2-3; 13 bases are a match to TRBD2. After removal of 4 bases from V and 2 bases from J, the junction contained 6 bases not matched to a gene. This CDR3 spans 17 amino acids. Germline V gene lookup returns CDR1 SGHAT and CDR2 FQNNGV. The CDR3 DNA sequence: TGTGCCAGCAGCTCCTCCGGGACTAGCGGGACCACAGATACGCAGTATTTT. This sequence encodes CASSSSGTSGTTDTQYF.

The rearrangement links TRBV6-1 to TRBJ2-7; no firm D call. Germline-derived CDR1 and CDR2 are MNHNS and SASEGT. Trimming stripped 1 base from V and 2 bases from J, with 3 bases between. The CDR3 runs to 12 residues. In DNA form, the CDR3 reads TGTGCCAGCAGTGAAGTAACCTACGAGCAGTACTTC. It yields the protein CASSEVTYEQYF.

This chain joins TRBV6-1 and TRBJ2-7; weak D call: TRBD2 (5 bases). Germline lookup yields CDR1 MNHNS and CDR2 SASEGT. There are 15 residues in the CDR3. Deletions cut 1 base from V and 1 base from J, with 11 bases between. The CDR3 bases are TGTGCCAGCAGTGAAGGGCCTAGCTCGTCCTACGAGCAGTACTTC. Translating it yields CASSEGPSSSYEQYF.

This chain connects TRBV15 to TRBJ2-1, with D tentatively TRBD2 (5 bases). Germline V gene lookup returns CDR1 LNHNV and CDR2 YYDKDF (reference sequence). The CDR3 runs to 15 residues. V gave up 1 base and J gave up 8 bases, with 15 bases separating them. CDR3 loop: CATSRGTSLKDEQFF. The CDR3 DNA sequence: TGTGCCACCAGCAGAGGAACTAGTCTAAAGGATGAGCAGTTCTTC.

The chain employs TRBV6-1 and TRBJ2-1, with 7 bases matching TRBD1. This CDR3 region has 15 residues. V trimming: 3 bases; J trimming: 4 bases; junction bases outside the gene matches: 6. The germline V gene has CDR1 MNHNS and CDR2 SASEGT. The CDR3 coding sequence is TGTGCCAGCAGTGAGTTAGGGGGCGAGTACAATGAGCAGTTCTTC. It translates to CASSELGGEYNEQFF.

J is TRBJ1-1 and V is TRBV9; weak D call: TRBD1 (6 bases). V was pared by 3 bases and J by 10 bases, with 22 bases between. The CDR3 totals 15 residues. The germline V gene has CDR1 SGDLS and CDR2 YYNGEE. CDR3 loop: CASSAGDFHTERAFF. The CDR3 nucleotides are TGTGCCAGCAGCGCAGGGGATTTCCATACCGAGAGAGCTTTCTTT.